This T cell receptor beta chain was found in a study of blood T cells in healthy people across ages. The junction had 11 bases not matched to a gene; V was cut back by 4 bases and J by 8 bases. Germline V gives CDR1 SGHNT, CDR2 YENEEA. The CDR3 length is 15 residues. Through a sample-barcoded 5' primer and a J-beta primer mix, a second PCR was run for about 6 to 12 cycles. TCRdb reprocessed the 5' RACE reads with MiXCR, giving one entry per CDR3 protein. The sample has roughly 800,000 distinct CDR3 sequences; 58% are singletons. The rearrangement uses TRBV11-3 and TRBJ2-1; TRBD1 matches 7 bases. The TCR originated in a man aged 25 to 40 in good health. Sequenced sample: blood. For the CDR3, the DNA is TGTGCCAGCAGCTCGCCTGAGGACAGGAAGGATGAGCAGTTCTTC. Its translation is CASSSPEDRKDEQFF.